A selection of T cell receptor beta chains follows, all from one sample in a study of early T cells in non-severe SARS-CoV-2 infection. TCRdb passed the 5' RACE reads through MiXCR, listing each CDR3 protein once. The table records just under 65,000 distinct CDR3 sequences, about 11% of them present only once. The input for sequencing was whole blood, taken at baseline. These receptors were collected from an adult who was a healthcare worker with PCR-confirmed SARS-CoV-2 infection or an uninfected control (not recorded which). CDR3s include the opening cysteine and the closing phenylalanine or tryptophan. D genes are given only for firm matches. Expanded clones get a size class; other rows say once, few or many, or leave the size out.

>TRBV7-2|-|13|-|TRBJ1-4
CASSLNRVEKLFF
TGTGCCAGCAGCCTAAACAGGGTTGAAAAACTGTTTTTT
>TRBV12-3/TRBV12-4|TRBD2|14|many|TRBJ2-5
CASSLTSGGVTQYF
TGTGCCAGCAGTCTAACTAGCGGGGGTGTGACCCAGTACTTC
>TRBV6-6|-|16|-|TRBJ1-5
CASSYSMTDSNQPQHF
TGTGCCAGCAGTTACTCGATGACGGATAGCAATCAGCCCCAGCATTTT
>TRBV6-2/TRBV6-3|-|14|-|TRBJ1-5
CASRRLGSNQPQHF
TGTGCCAGCAGGAGACTTGGGAGCAATCAGCCCCAGCATTTT
>TRBV9|-|15|few|TRBJ2-7
CASSVDQGVTYEQYF
TGTGCCAGCAGCGTAGATCAGGGCGTCACCTACGAGCAGTACTTC
>TRBV18|-|14|few|TRBJ2-5
CASSPDQLYETQYF
TGTGCCAGCTCACCAGACCAGTTGTATGAGACCCAGTACTTC
>TRBV7-2|TRBD1|14|few|TRBJ2-1
CASSQRTGYNEQFF
TGTGCCAGCAGCCAACGGACAGGTTACAATGAGCAGTTCTTC
>TRBV4-2|TRBD1|16|many|TRBJ1-6
CASSQETGGRNSPLHF
TGTGCCAGCAGCCAAGAAACAGGGGGACGGAATTCACCCCTCCACTTT
>TRBV4-3|-|14|-|TRBJ2-1
CASSQETSYNEQFF
TGCGCCAGCAGCCAGGAGACTAGCTACAATGAGCAGTTCTTC
>TRBV12-3/TRBV12-4|-|15|few|TRBJ1-6
CASSPLGGGNSPLHF
TGTGCCAGCAGCCCCCTCGGGGGGGGTAATTCACCCCTCCACTTT
>TRBV4-3|TRBD2|18|-|TRBJ2-3
CASSQDRLGGGLTDTQYF
TGCGCCAGCAGCCAAGACCGGCTCGGCGGGGGTCTGACAGATACGCAGTATTTT
>TRBV19|-|12|few|TRBJ2-7
CASSRLGYEQYF
TGTGCCAGTAGCCGCCTGGGTTACGAGCAGTACTTC
>TRBV7-2|-|15|few|TRBJ2-3
CASSRGEGGRDTQYF
TGTGCCAGCAGCCGCGGCGAGGGGGGCAGAGATACGCAGTATTTT
>TRBV11-2|-|19|few|TRBJ2-5
CASSLDPVVRAGERETQYF
TGTGCCAGCAGCTTAGATCCTGTTGTTAGGGCAGGGGAAAGGGAGACCCAGTACTTC
>TRBV7-2|TRBD2|17|many|TRBJ2-3
CASSSRSGGASTDTQYF
TGTGCCAGCAGCTCAAGGAGCGGGGGGGCCAGCACAGATACGCAGTATTTT
>TRBV7-9|TRBD2|16|few|TRBJ2-2
CASSSAGGTNTGELFF
TGTGCCAGCAGCTCGGCGGGGGGAACGAACACCGGGGAGCTGTTTTTT
>TRBV30|TRBD2|15|-|TRBJ2-3
CAWSVLGGSTDTQYF
TGTGCCTGGAGTGTACTGGGGGGGAGCACAGATACGCAGTATTTT
>TRBV11-2|-|16|-|TRBJ1-5
CASSSTEGRSNQPQHF
TGTGCCAGCAGCTCTACAGAGGGGCGGAGCAATCAGCCCCAGCATTTT
>TRBV2|-|11|-|TRBJ2-1
CASRRYNEQFF
TGTGCCAGCAGAAGATACAATGAGCAGTTCTTC
>TRBV21-1|-|16|-|TRBJ1-1
CASSKRAGTVNTEAFF
TGTGCCAGCAGCAAACGCGCTGGGACAGTGAACACTGAAGCTTTCTTT
>TRBV6-1|-|15|few|TRBJ1-6
CASSDVSGGYSPLHF
TGTGCCAGCAGTGACGTGTCGGGGGGGTACTCACCCCTCCACTTT
>TRBV10-1|-|13|-|TRBJ2-7
CASSSSGPYEQYF
TGCGCCAGCAGTAGTTCAGGTCCCTACGAGCAGTACTTC